In its sample, the clone carrying this TCR beta chain was seen a few times. Its specificity is not known. At one of its ends the junction is not consistent with the germline gene, which may arise from a read error. A second PCR of 7 to 11 cycles used a sample-barcoded 5' primer and a J-beta primer mix. Per sample, CDR3-containing paired-end reads numbered at least 2.5 million. TCRdb used MiXCR to reprocess the 5' RACE reads, holding one entry per CDR3 protein. The sample consists of about 930,000 distinct CDR3 sequences, about 29% of them appearing once. The entry originates in a study of blood T cells in healthy people across ages. Overall study: When template switching was applied, about one barcoded beta molecule was captured per two T cells. Study results and caveats: Observed TCR beta diversity per million T cells went down as age went up. This fall followed a roughly linear course with age.

Germline V lookup: CDR1 DFQATT, CDR2 SNEGSKA (reference sequence). The CDR3 extends over 10 amino acids. Total RNA extraction produced at least 5 micrograms (per sample) for the study. This sample was also put to use in a study of T cells of mothers and their children.

Sequencing input: blood. This receptor was obtained from a woman aged 40 to 55 in good health. The chain uses TRBV20-1 and TRBJ1-1; D remains ambiguous. CDR3 DNA: TGCAGTCCCCCGAAGCTCGAAGTTTTCTTT. Translation gives CSPPKLEVFF.